Following are 24 T cell receptor beta chains from one sample sequenced in a study of metastatic and nonmetastatic thyroid tumors. TCRdb re-called the PCR reads through MiXCR. The sample holds tens of thousands of clones, 20% seen once. Patients had received no treatment of any kind before thyroid surgery. Material for sequencing was blood. These receptors originate from a female donor with papillary thyroid cancer or a benign thyroid nodule (not recorded which). Some clones in this sample may be carry-over from other donors' samples.

This clone was detected ten times or more. The chain employs TRBV24-1 and TRBJ1-2, with a weak D call TRBD1 (5 bases). Germline lookup yields CDR1 KGHDR and CDR2 SFDVKD. The germline V and J ends were trimmed by 4 bases and 0 bases, with 11 bases remaining between them. There are 15 residues in the CDR3. The DNA for the CDR3 is TGTGCCACCAGTGAAACAGGCCATCCTAACTATGGCTACACCTTC. Residues: CATSETGHPNYGYTF.

The table lists this clone with many counts. V and J are TRBV7-3 and TRBJ2-5; possible D gene TRBD2, 5 bases. Trimming shortened V by 4 bases and J by 2 bases, and 11 bases separated the two germline ends. The germline V gene encodes CDR1 SGHTA and CDR2 FQGTGA. The CDR3 is 14 residues long. In DNA, the CDR3 is TGTGCCAGCAGCTCGGACTCAAATCAAGAGACCCAGTACTTC. It specifies CASSSDSNQETQYF.

This clone has ten or more counts. This chain links TRBV2 with TRBJ1-5; D may be TRBD1 (6 bases). Germline V gene lookup returns CDR1 SNHLY and CDR2 FYNNEI. V lost 6 bases to trimming and J lost 3 bases, with 15 bases between them. The CDR3 is 15 amino acids. The CDR3 sequence is CASSNNPGVNQPQHF. The CDR3 DNA sequence: TGTGCCAGCAGCAACAACCCAGGGGTCAATCAGCCCCAGCATTTT.

This clone qualifies as medium-sized. This chain uses TRBV6-5 with TRBJ1-1; D gene uncertain. V lost 2 bases and J lost 1, with 5 bases in between. From germline, CDR1 is MNHEY and CDR2 SVGAGI. This CDR3 comprises 13 residues. CDR3 DNA sequence: TGTGCCAGCAGTTACGGTAAGAACACTGAAGCTTTCTTT. It codes for CASSYGKNTEAFF.

This chain uses TRBV5-1 with TRBJ2-7; perhaps D is TRBD1 or TRBD2 (5 bases each). V lost 8 bases to trimming and J lost 0 bases, with 15 bases between them. Germline V lookup: CDR1 SGHRS, CDR2 YFSETQ. The length of the CDR3 is 14 residues. The CDR3 region is CASSNSDSSYEQYF. The CDR3 DNA sequence: TGCGCCAGTAGCAATAGCGACAGCTCCTACGAGCAGTACTTC.

This clone showed up just a few times. This may arise from a read error, as a much more abundant clone is one base away. The missing conserved phenylalanine or tryptophan at the end of this CDR3 makes a read error likely. J is TRBJ2-7 and V is TRBV6-1; D is uncertain. Germline-derived CDR1 and CDR2 are MNHNS and SASEGT. This CDR3 has 11 residues. Trimming cost V 7 bases and J 3 bases, with 7 bases left between them. In nucleotides, the CDR3 is TGTGCCAGCATGGATCTCTACGAGCAGTACTCC. It translates to CASMDLYEQYS.

This clone showed up many times. The V gene is TRBV7-9, the J gene TRBJ2-3; maybe TRBD2 (5 bases). Germline V gene lookup returns CDR1 SEHNR and CDR2 FQNEAQ (reference sequence). The length of the CDR3 is 14 residues. Trimming shortened V by 1 base and J by 4 bases, and 9 bases separated the two germline ends. The CDR3 region is CASSLGRGSDTQYF. The CDR3 nucleotides read TGTGCCAGCAGCTTAGGTCGAGGGTCAGATACGCAGTATTTT.

The chain couples TRBV5-1 to TRBJ2-7, with 9 bases matching TRBD2. CDR1 and CDR2 from the germline V gene are SGHRS and YFSETQ. V lost 7 bases, J lost 2 bases, and 4 bases stayed unmatched. The CDR3 runs 13 residues. Here the CDR3 DNA reads TGCGCCAGCCGACTAGCGGAACCCTACGAGCAGTACTTC. This sequence encodes CASRLAEPYEQYF.

The V call is TRBV12-3 or TRBV12-4, the J call TRBJ2-6; no clear D gene. The CDR3 extends over 15 amino acids. V lost 4 bases and J lost 2, with 9 bases in between. CDR3 region: CASSCSSPGANVLTF. The CDR3 coding sequence is TGTGCCAGCAGTTGCAGTTCCCCTGGGGCCAACGTCCTGACTTTC.

This sequence joins TRBV11-2 and TRBJ1-1; TRBD1 agrees at 7 bases. Germline CDR1 and CDR2: SGHAT and FQNNGV. V shed 7 bases, J shed 5 bases, and the junction held 13 bases outside the gene matches. CDR3 size: 15 residues. The CDR3 DNA reads TGTGCCAGCATGGACCCGACAGGGAGGGGAACTGAAGCTTTCTTT. Protein: CASMDPTGRGTEAFF.

The CDR3 DNA is TGCGCCAGCAGCCAAGATCCGACAGGGCCCCCCTATGGCTACACCTTC. This encodes CASSQDPTGPPYGYTF. The V gene is TRBV4-1, the J gene TRBJ1-2; 7 nucleotides line up with TRBD1. Trimming removed 0 bases from V and 4 bases from J; junction bases left unmatched: 8. The CDR3 extends over 16 amino acids. The germline CDR1 and CDR2 sequences are MGHRA and YSYEKL.

The chain employs TRBV20-1 and TRBJ1-1; D might be TRBD1 (5 bases). V shed 6 bases and J shed 11 bases, with 16 bases lying between them. CDR3 length equals 11 residues. Germline V gene lookup returns CDR1 DFQATT and CDR2 SNEGSKA (reference sequence). The CDR3 loop is CSAGGVLTAFF. CDR3 nucleotide sequence: TGCAGTGCCGGAGGGGTACTAACGGCTTTCTTT.

The chain recombines TRBV6-5 with TRBJ1-2; D unclear. Looked up from germline, CDR1 is MNHEY and CDR2 is SVGAGI. Trimming left V 4 bases short and J 8 bases short, with 11 bases between. The CDR3 is 12 residues long. CDR3 sequence reads: CASSWDCVGYTF. CDR3 DNA sequence: TGTGCCAGCAGTTGGGATTGCGTCGGCTACACCTTC.

The V gene is TRBV27, the J gene TRBJ2-2; D is unclear. Germline V CDR1 and CDR2: MNHEY, SMNVEV (reference sequence). The CDR3 runs to 15 residues. The ends were cut back, 5 bases at V and 5 bases at J, with 15 bases in the middle. CDR3 in amino acids: CASSTDTFWTGELFF. In DNA form, the CDR3 reads TGTGCCAGCAGTACGGATACTTTCTGGACCGGGGAGCTGTTTTTT.

The table lists this clone with many counts. The rearrangement joins TRBV5-1 to TRBJ2-4; D call uncertain. V gave up 0 bases and J gave up 6 bases, with 16 bases separating them. Germline V lookup: CDR1 SGHRS, CDR2 YFSETQ. This CDR3 has 16 residues. The CDR3 protein is CASSLAVGSGPNIQYF. For the CDR3, the DNA is TGCGCCAGCAGCTTGGCGGTGGGATCGGGCCCAAACATTCAGTACTTC.

Many counts were recorded for this clone. The V and J genes are TRBV7-2 and TRBJ2-2, with D tentatively TRBD2 (6 bases). The CDR3 is 15 residues long. Germline V gives CDR1 SGHTA, CDR2 FQGNSA. The V gene lost 3 bases and the J gene lost 5 bases, with 13 bases spanning the gap. Written as DNA, the CDR3 is TGTGCCAGCAGCTTTGAGGCGGGATGGACCGGGGAGCTGTTTTTT. Translated, it gives CASSFEAGWTGELFF.

The rearrangement uses TRBV27 and TRBJ2-2; 8 bases match TRBD1. The CDR3 spans 14 residues. Germline V gives CDR1 MNHEY, CDR2 SMNVEV (reference sequence). Trimming removed 10 bases from V and 5 bases from J; junction bases left unmatched: 9. Written as DNA, the CDR3 is TGTGCCAACATCCAATGGACAGGGACCGGGGAGCTGTTTTTT. It yields the protein CANIQWTGTGELFF.

The chain couples TRBV3-1 to TRBJ2-7; D perhaps matches TRBD1 (6 bases). V shed 1 base and J shed 3 bases, with 7 bases lying between them. Germline V gene lookup returns CDR1 LGHDT and CDR2 YNNKEL (reference sequence). The CDR3 spans 13 residues. The DNA for the CDR3 is TGTGCCAGCAGCCAAGGCAGGGGCTACGAGCAGTACTTC. Translating it yields CASSQGRGYEQYF.

This clone came up many times. This chain links TRBV20-1 with TRBJ2-1, with D unresolved. This CDR3 has 14 amino acids. Trimming stripped 6 bases from V and 7 bases from J, with 19 bases between. CDR1 is DFQATT and CDR2 is SNEGSKA in the germline V gene (reference sequence). For the CDR3, the DNA is TGCAGTGCGGAACCCCAGGACGGATGGAATGAGCAGTTCTTC. This sequence encodes CSAEPQDGWNEQFF.

By sample fraction, this clone is medium-sized. The chain combines TRBV28 with TRBJ2-2; a possible D gene is TRBD2 (6 bases). The CDR3 runs 15 residues. The germline V and J ends were trimmed by 3 bases and 5 bases, with 13 bases remaining between them. Germline CDR1 reads MDHEN; CDR2 reads SYDVKM. The CDR3 nucleotides read TGTGCCAGCAGTTTGGGCGGGATAATGACCGGGGAGCTGTTTTTT. Translation: CASSLGGIMTGELFF.

This clone counts as medium-sized. V usage is TRBV6-2 or TRBV6-3 and J usage is TRBJ1-2, with D unresolved. V shed 4 bases and J shed 5 bases, with 20 bases lying between them. CDR3 size: 16 residues. Germline V lookup: CDR1 MNHEY, CDR2 SVGEGT. This CDR3 is CASSFFSGGINYGYTF. DNA of the CDR3: TGTGCCAGCAGTTTTTTTTCAGGAGGGATTAATTATGGCTACACCTTC.

V usage is TRBV13 and J usage is TRBJ2-1, with 11 bases that match TRBD2. V lost 5 bases to trimming and J lost 4 bases; unmatched junction nucleotides: 7. The length of the CDR3 is 16 residues. Germline V gene sequence: CDR1 PRHDT, CDR2 FYEKMQ (reference sequence). CDR3 nucleotides: TGTGCCAGCAGCCCGCGGACTAGCGGGTTTTACAATGAGCAGTTCTTC. Protein sequence: CASSPRTSGFYNEQFF.

The chain employs TRBV6-1 and TRBJ1-5, with D hard to call. The V and J ends lost 5 bases and 0 bases respectively, with 5 bases between them. The CDR3 is 13 amino acids. Germline CDR1 and CDR2: MNHNS and SASEGT. The CDR3 sequence is CASSSDSNQPQHF. CDR3 sequence (DNA): TGTGCCAGCAGTTCGGATAGCAATCAGCCCCAGCATTTT.

The chain employs TRBV5-8 and TRBJ1-2; TRBD1 is a possible D gene (5 bases). Per the germline V gene, CDR1 is SGHTS and CDR2 is YDEGEE. This CDR3 has 13 amino acids. V dropped 0 bases and J dropped 4 bases, with 7 bases sitting between them. CDR3 nucleotide sequence: TGTGCCAGCAGCTTGGGACAGACCTATGGCTACACCTTC. Translated, it gives CASSLGQTYGYTF. Variable domain in full (rest from reference TRBV5-8 and TRBJ1-2): EAGVTQSPTHLIKTRGQQATLRCSPISGHTSVYWYQQALGLGLQFLLWYDEGEERNRGNFPPRFSGRQFPNYSSELNVNALELEDSALYLCASSLGQTYGYTFGSGTRLTVV.